The source of this TCR beta chain is a study of blood T cell repertoires in COVID-19. The overall study: T cells, B-cell-depleted T cells, or PBMCs supplied cDNA or gDNA.

Deletions cut 8 bases from V and 2 bases from J, with 13 bases between. The germline V gene encodes CDR1 MDHEN and CDR2 SYDVKM. There are 14 residues in the CDR3. Recruitment covered fewer than 25 US areas and drew participants whose ages spanned about 18 to 95 years. Assignments of participants to cohorts depended upon their own reported clinical history. As originally analysed: Estimation of nucleated cell counts was performed using reference gene primer amplification. Libraries were prepared by immunoSEQ multiplex PCR; TCRdb keeps only in-frame clonotypes and omits some of them. Clone size and the V and J calls come from that table; the DNA yielded D and trimming. The sample gives some 110,000 clones, 65% to 85% of which show up once; nearly 4% is in the top ten.

The origin of this receptor is a woman younger than 45 who had recovered from COVID-19. The J gene is TRBJ1-5, the V gene TRBV28; D is ambiguous. The sequenced material came from PBMCs or T cells enriched from blood (not recorded which). The CDR3 bases are TGTGCCAGCGTCCCCCAGTCCCGCAATCAGCCCCAGCATTTT. Residues: CASVPQSRNQPQHF.